The 20 T cell receptor beta chains in this list originate from one sample, sequenced in a study of blood T cell repertoires in COVID-19. Only in-frame clones appear in the TCRdb table, and some are missing; sequencing was by immunoSEQ multiplex PCR. The sample lists 40,000 to 45,000 clones, around three quarters occurring once. Specimen: peripheral blood. All receptors derive from a woman older than 75 with acute or convalescent COVID-19.

This chain uses TRBV24-1 with TRBJ2-1; TRBD2 matches at 8 bases. The germline gives CDR1 KGHDR, CDR2 SFDVKD. V was clipped by 7 bases and J by 4 bases; unmatched bases: 11. This CDR3 region has 16 residues. The CDR3 bases are TGTGCCACCAGAACCGGGGGGGGGAGAAGATACAATGAGCAGTTCTTC. Its translation is CATRTGGGRRYNEQFF.

The chain's CDR3 is CASTARGGLAGGEEQFF. CDR3 nucleotide sequence: TGTGCCAGCACCGCGAGGGGGGGACTAGCGGGAGGTGAAGAGCAGTTCTTC. This chain joins TRBV27 and TRBJ2-1; 15 nucleotides agree with TRBD2. This CDR3 has 17 amino acids. Germline V lookup: CDR1 MNHEY, CDR2 SMNVEV (reference sequence). Unmatched junction bases numbered 14, after V lost 7 bases and J lost 10 bases.

This sequence joins TRBV6-2 or TRBV6-3 and TRBJ1-5; 9 bases are shared with TRBD1. From germline, CDR1 is MNHEY and CDR2 SVGEGT. This CDR3 is built from 16 residues. Trimming at V came to 0 bases and at J to 5 bases, leaving 5 bases not matched to a gene. This chain's CDR3 is CASSYSGTGNHQPQHF. CDR3 coding DNA: TGTGCCAGCAGTTACTCCGGGACAGGGAACCATCAGCCCCAGCATTTT.

The chain couples TRBV7-2 to TRBJ2-7; D may be TRBD2 (6 bases). The CDR3 runs to 13 residues. Deletions cut 5 bases from V and 7 bases from J, with 15 bases between. Germline CDR1 is SGHTA and CDR2 is FQGNSA. CDR3 residues: CASSRGVGLEQYF. CDR3 DNA: TGTGCCAGCAGCCGCGGGGTGGGGTTGGAGCAGTACTTC.

The chain has TRBV25-1 and TRBJ2-3; perhaps TRBD2 as D (7 bases). Trimming stripped 3 bases from V and 5 bases from J, with 12 bases between. Germline V lookup: CDR1 MGHDK, CDR2 SYGVNS. This CDR3 comprises 14 residues. The CDR3 DNA follows: TGTGCCAGCAGTGAGGGGGGGCGCGGAGATACGCAGTATTTT. Its translation: CASSEGGRGDTQYF. Full variable domain (rest looked up from reference TRBV25-1 and TRBJ2-3): EADIYQTPRYLVIGTGKKITLECSQTMGHDKMYWYQQDPGMELHLIHYSYGVNSTEKGDLSSESTVSRIRTEHFPLTLESARPSHTSQYLCASSEGGRGDTQYFGPGTRLTVL.

V is TRBV3-1 (or the pseudogene TRBV3-2) and J is TRBJ1-2, with D perhaps matching TRBD1 (6 bases). Trimming stripped 3 bases from V and 7 bases from J, with 15 bases between. This CDR3 has 14 residues. The germline CDR1 and CDR2 sequences are LGHDT and YNNKEL (reference sequence). The CDR3 loop is CASSQAGRGPGYTF. In DNA, the CDR3 is TGTGCCAGCAGCCAGGCTGGGCGGGGGCCTGGCTACACCTTC.

V is TRBV19 and J is TRBJ2-1; D is possibly TRBD1 (5 bases). Per the germline V gene, CDR1 is LNHDA and CDR2 is SQIVND (reference sequence). The CDR3 has 14 residues. V lost 7 bases and J 1 base, leaving 11 bases between the germline ends. The CDR3 spells CASKRTLSYNEQFF. In nucleotides, the CDR3 is TGTGCCAGTAAACGGACACTATCCTACAATGAGCAGTTCTTC. Together with reference TRBV19 and TRBJ2-1, the CDR3 gives the full variable domain: DGGITQSPKYLFRKEGQNVTLSCEQNLNHDAMYWYRQDPGQGLRLIYYSQIVNDFQKGDIAEGYSVSREKKESFPLTVTSAQKNPTAFYLCASKRTLSYNEQFFGPGTRLTVL.

This sequence joins TRBV10-3 and TRBJ1-1, with unresolved D. This CDR3 has 13 amino acids. The V gene's germline CDR1 is ENHRY and CDR2 SYGVKD. V shed 2 bases and J shed 1 base, with 5 bases lying between them. DNA of the CDR3: TGTGCCATCAGTGAGAACAGGAACACTGAAGCTTTCTTT. Translation: CAISENRNTEAFF.

In this sample, this clone turned up once. This sequence joins TRBV12-3 or TRBV12-4 and TRBJ2-7; TRBD2 aligns across 8 bases. There are 12 residues in the CDR3. The ends lost 4 bases at V and 12 bases at J; junction bases unmatched: 8. The CDR3 reads CASSWQRETLYF. CDR3 nucleotides: TGTGCCAGCAGTTGGCAGCGGGAGACGCTGTACTTC.

A few counts support this clone. The chain carries TRBV5-1 and TRBJ2-2; 7 positions agree with TRBD1. Germline CDR1 SGHRS, CDR2 YFSETQ. V lost 0 bases to trimming and J lost 6 bases; unmatched junction nucleotides: 5. This CDR3 is 15 amino acids long. CDR3 amino acids: CASSLGQQGAGELFF. CDR3 coding DNA: TGCGCCAGCAGCTTGGGCCAGCAGGGGGCCGGGGAGCTGTTTTTT.

The chain recombines TRBV5-1 with TRBJ2-7; 10 nucleotides align to TRBD2. After removal of 3 bases from V and 6 bases from J, the junction contained 9 bases not matched to a gene. CDR3 length equals 15 residues. Germline V gene lookup returns CDR1 SGHRS and CDR2 YFSETQ. The CDR3 protein is CASSYSGRPSGEQYF. The CDR3 DNA reads as TGCGCCAGCAGCTATAGCGGGAGGCCCTCCGGCGAGCAGTACTTC.

The V and J genes are TRBV6-6 and TRBJ1-1; 7 bases fit TRBD1. The trim removed 8 bases at V and 4 bases at J, leaving 4 bases unmatched. Germline V lookup: CDR1 MNHNY, CDR2 SVGAGI (reference sequence). This CDR3 has 12 residues. DNA for the CDR3: TGTGCCAGCGTAAGGGGGCTCACTGAAGCTTTCTTT. Protein product: CASVRGLTEAFF.

A single count supports this clone. CDR3 DNA sequence: TGTGCCAGCTCACCCAGGGCCAATAATGAAAAACTGTTTTTT. Translation: CASSPRANNEKLFF. The J gene is TRBJ1-4, the V gene TRBV18; a weak D match, TRBD1 (5 bases). The CDR3 spans 14 residues. Trimming left V 3 bases short and J 4 bases short, with 9 bases between. CDR1 KGHSH and CDR2 LQKENI come from the germline V gene. The variable domain in full, completed from reference TRBV18 and TRBJ1-4, reads NAGVMQNPRHLVRRRGQEARLRCSPMKGHSHVYWYRQLPEEGLKFMVYLQKENIIDESGMPKERFSAEFPKEGPSILRIQQVVRGDSAAYFCASSPRANNEKLFFGSGTQLSVL.

The chain uses TRBV19 and TRBJ1-5, with D perhaps matching TRBD1 (6 bases). V lost 10 bases and J 2 bases, leaving 18 bases between the germline ends. Germline V CDR1 and CDR2: LNHDA, SQIVND (reference sequence). CDR3 length: 15 residues. In DNA, the CDR3 is TGTGCCACCCGAAGGGGGGGTACTGGCAATCAGCCCCAGCATTTT. It is translated as CATRRGGTGNQPQHF. The variable domain in full, with the rest retrieved from reference TRBV19 and TRBJ1-5, is DGGITQSPKYLFRKEGQNVTLSCEQNLNHDAMYWYRQDPGQGLRLIYYSQIVNDFQKGDIAEGYSVSREKKESFPLTVTSAQKNPTAFYLCATRRGGTGNQPQHFGDGTRLSIL.

The V call is TRBV5-1, the J call TRBJ2-3, with 8 bases aligning to TRBD1. CDR3 length: 14 amino acids. Germline CDR1 is SGHRS and CDR2 is YFSETQ. The V gene end was trimmed by 4 bases and the J gene end by 3 bases; junction bases not matched to a gene: 4. CDR3 loop: CASSETGGTDTQYF. The CDR3 DNA reads TGCGCCAGCAGCGAAACAGGGGGAACAGATACGCAGTATTTT.

The chain is built from TRBV10-3 and TRBJ2-1, with a possible D match to TRBD2 (5 bases). Germline lookup yields CDR1 ENHRY and CDR2 SYGVKD. This CDR3 has 13 residues. Trimming shortened V by 3 bases and J by 8 bases, and 11 bases separated the two germline ends. CDR3 bases: TGTGCCATCAGTGAAGCGGTACTGGATGAGCAGTTCTTC. Translation: CAISEAVLDEQFF.

The rearrangement links TRBV6-5 to TRBJ2-3, with a weak D call TRBD2 (5 bases). Germline loops: CDR1 MNHEY, CDR2 SVGAGI. Trimming pared 0 bases from V and 4 bases from J, leaving 14 bases between. The CDR3 spans 16 residues. CDR3: CASSYSTSGAPDTQYF. The CDR3 coding sequence is TGTGCCAGCAGTTACTCGACGAGCGGAGCCCCAGATACGCAGTATTTT.

This chain joins TRBV9 and TRBJ2-3; 11 positions agree with TRBD2. V was clipped by 3 bases and J by 7 bases; unmatched bases: 7. The length of the CDR3 is 15 residues. Germline CDR1 and CDR2: SGDLS and YYNGEE. The CDR3 bases are TGTGCCAGCAGCGCCTTAGGACTAGCGGGTCATACGCAGTATTTT. Translated: CASSALGLAGHTQYF.

This clone has more than one count but fewer than ten. CDR3 residues: CASDRTNYGYTF. CDR3 coding DNA: TGTGCCAGCGACAGAACTAACTATGGCTACACCTTC. The V and J genes are TRBV2 and TRBJ1-2; D perhaps matches TRBD1 (5 bases). Germline V lookup: CDR1 SNHLY, CDR2 FYNNEI. Trimming left V 8 bases short and J 0 bases short, with 7 bases between. The CDR3 is made up of 12 amino acids.

CDR3 DNA: TGTGCCAGCAGTTTCCTCGGGGGCAATCAGCCCCAGCATTTT. Amino acids: CASSFLGGNQPQHF. This chain links TRBV6-2 or TRBV6-3 with TRBJ1-5; D uncertain. Per the germline V gene, CDR1 is MNHEY and CDR2 is SVGEGT. V lost 4 bases and J 2 bases, leaving 9 bases between the germline ends. The CDR3 length is 14 residues.